This is a list of T cell receptor beta chains from one sample in a study of blood T cell repertoires in COVID-19. Using immunoSEQ multiplex PCR, the repertoire was profiled, and TCRdb retains in-frame clones only, with some absent. The sample has roughly 160,000 clones; around 83% are singletons. The sample consisted of peripheral blood. Receptors were obtained from a woman between 45 and 60 years old with COVID-19, enrolled during active disease. The CDR3 runs from the conserved cysteine through the conserved F or W. The order of the fields is D gene, clone size, V gene, J gene, CDR3 protein, CDR3 DNA. D genes are given only for firm matches. Some rows have no size entry. The others give once, few or many, or a class for an expanded clone.

d_gene: TRBD1
abundance: .
v_gene: TRBV2
j_gene: TRBJ2-3
CDR3aa: CASRYRDRDSDTQYF
CDR3nt: TGTGCCAGCAGATACCGGGACAGGGACTCAGATACGCAGTATTTT

d_gene: TRBD1
abundance: .
v_gene: TRBV7-2
j_gene: TRBJ2-7
CDR3aa: CASSLGAGGLYEQYF
CDR3nt: TGTGCCAGCAGCTTAGGGGCAGGGGGCCTATACGAGCAGTACTTC

d_gene: TRBD2
abundance: .
v_gene: TRBV3-1/TRBV3-2
j_gene: TRBJ2-1
CDR3aa: CASQTSGKYNEQFF
CDR3nt: TGTGCCAGCCAAACTAGCGGCAAGTACAATGAGCAGTTCTTC

d_gene: TRBD1
abundance: .
v_gene: TRBV11-3
j_gene: TRBJ2-1
CDR3aa: CASSSGTGSNEQFF
CDR3nt: TGTGCCAGCAGCTCCGGGACAGGGAGCAATGAGCAGTTCTTC

d_gene: TRBD1
abundance: .
v_gene: TRBV10-3
j_gene: TRBJ1-2
CDR3aa: CAIPLTGNYGYTF
CDR3nt: TGTGCCATCCCTCTGACAGGGAACTATGGCTACACCTTC

d_gene: TRBD1
abundance: .
v_gene: TRBV19
j_gene: TRBJ1-2
CDR3aa: CASHPGQPLKGYTF
CDR3nt: TGTGCCAGCCACCCGGGACAGCCCCTCAAGGGCTACACCTTC

d_gene: TRBD1
abundance: .
v_gene: TRBV5-4
j_gene: TRBJ2-4
CDR3aa: CASSFLTGNIAKNIQYF
CDR3nt: TGTGCCAGCAGCTTCTTGACAGGGAACATAGCCAAAAACATTCAGTACTTC

d_gene: TRBD1
abundance: .
v_gene: TRBV2
j_gene: TRBJ1-1
CDR3aa: CASSTIGQGKVNTEAFF
CDR3nt: TGTGCCAGCAGTACCATAGGACAGGGGAAAGTGAACACTGAAGCTTTCTTT

d_gene: TRBD1
abundance: .
v_gene: TRBV9
j_gene: TRBJ2-1
CDR3aa: CASSVVARGQAYNEQFF
CDR3nt: TGTGCCAGCAGCGTAGTAGCGAGGGGACAGGCCTACAATGAGCAGTTCTTC

d_gene: TRBD1
abundance: .
v_gene: TRBV27
j_gene: TRBJ1-1
CDR3aa: CASSSTGEEVNTEAFF
CDR3nt: TGTGCCAGCAGTTCGACAGGGGAGGAGGTGAACACTGAAGCTTTCTTT

d_gene: TRBD1
abundance: .
v_gene: TRBV4-1
j_gene: TRBJ1-5
CDR3aa: CASSLGTGGHPQHF
CDR3nt: TGCGCCAGCAGCCTAGGGACAGGGGGGCATCCCCAGCATTTT

d_gene: .
abundance: .
v_gene: TRBV18
j_gene: TRBJ1-1
CDR3aa: CASSQTRTEAFF
CDR3nt: TGTGCCAGCTCACAAACGAGGACTGAAGCTTTCTTT

d_gene: .
abundance: few
v_gene: TRBV10-3
j_gene: TRBJ1-2
CDR3aa: CAISDRVGPYGYTF
CDR3nt: TGTGCCATCAGTGACAGGGTTGGACCCTATGGCTACACCTTC

d_gene: .
abundance: few
v_gene: TRBV29-1
j_gene: TRBJ2-2
CDR3aa: CSVDAPRGTGELFF
CDR3nt: TGCAGCGTTGACGCCCCAAGGGGGACCGGGGAGCTGTTTTTT

d_gene: .
abundance: once
v_gene: TRBV13
j_gene: TRBJ2-7
CDR3aa: CASSFRETYEQYF
CDR3nt: TGTGCCAGCAGCTTTAGGGAGACCTACGAGCAGTACTTC

d_gene: .
abundance: .
v_gene: TRBV10-3
j_gene: TRBJ1-2
CDR3aa: CAINQGQQGPGYTF
CDR3nt: TGTGCCATCAATCAGGGCCAACAGGGCCCTGGCTACACCTTC

d_gene: .
abundance: once
v_gene: TRBV28
j_gene: TRBJ1-4
CDR3aa: CASSLLAGNEKLFF
CDR3nt: TGTGCCAGCAGTTTATTGGCAGGCAATGAAAAACTGTTTTTT

d_gene: .
abundance: .
v_gene: TRBV28
j_gene: TRBJ1-1
CDR3aa: CASISNGGLNTEAFF
CDR3nt: TGTGCCAGCATTTCAAACGGGGGTTTGAACACTGAAGCTTTCTTT

d_gene: TRBD2
abundance: .
v_gene: TRBV6-5
j_gene: TRBJ2-3
CDR3aa: CASSYGAGGPADTQYF
CDR3nt: TGTGCCAGCAGTTACGGAGCGGGGGGGCCTGCAGATACGCAGTATTTT

d_gene: .
abundance: .
v_gene: TRBV28
j_gene: TRBJ2-7
CDR3aa: CASRSGSEQYF
CDR3nt: TGTGCCAGCCGCTCGGGTTCCGAGCAGTACTTC

d_gene: .
abundance: few
v_gene: TRBV7-9
j_gene: TRBJ1-5
CDR3aa: CASSLGAGANQPQHF
CDR3nt: TGTGCCAGCAGCTTAGGGGCAGGGGCCAATCAGCCCCAGCATTTT

d_gene: TRBD1
abundance: .
v_gene: TRBV19
j_gene: TRBJ2-1
CDR3aa: CASSIGQGAGEQFF
CDR3nt: TGTGCCAGTAGTATCGGACAGGGGGCGGGTGAGCAGTTCTTC

d_gene: TRBD1
abundance: .
v_gene: TRBV6-5
j_gene: TRBJ1-4
CDR3aa: CASSFSDRNEKLFF
CDR3nt: TGTGCCAGCAGTTTTTCGGACAGGAATGAAAAACTGTTTTTT

d_gene: .
abundance: .
v_gene: TRBV6-1
j_gene: TRBJ1-6
CDR3aa: CASSEITGGETYNSPLHF
CDR3nt: TGTGCCAGCAGTGAAATTACTGGAGGGGAAACCTATAATTCACCCCTCCACTTT

d_gene: .
abundance: .
v_gene: TRBV6-1
j_gene: TRBJ2-1
CDR3aa: CASSEGVGQSSYNEQFF
CDR3nt: TGTGCCAGCAGTGAAGGGGTGGGCCAAAGCTCCTACAATGAGCAGTTCTTC

d_gene: .
abundance: .
v_gene: TRBV5-8
j_gene: TRBJ2-1
CDR3aa: CASSPGQGFDEQFF
CDR3nt: TGTGCCAGCAGCCCGGGCCAGGGGTTCGATGAGCAGTTCTTC

d_gene: .
abundance: .
v_gene: TRBV5-1
j_gene: TRBJ1-4
CDR3aa: CASSRGKNEKLFF
CDR3nt: TGCGCCAGCAGCAGGGGAAAAAATGAAAAACTGTTTTTT

d_gene: TRBD1
abundance: .
v_gene: TRBV6-1
j_gene: TRBJ1-4
CDR3aa: CASSEGDRVTEKLFF
CDR3nt: TGTGCCAGCAGTGAAGGCGACAGGGTTACTGAAAAACTGTTTTTT

d_gene: TRBD1
abundance: .
v_gene: TRBV3-1/TRBV3-2
j_gene: TRBJ2-3
CDR3aa: CASSHDRGNTDTQYF
CDR3nt: TGTGCCAGCAGCCACGACAGGGGTAACACAGATACGCAGTATTTT

d_gene: .
abundance: few
v_gene: TRBV9
j_gene: TRBJ2-7
CDR3aa: CASSVQSTFSYEQYF
CDR3nt: TGTGCCAGCAGCGTACAAAGCACCTTCTCCTACGAGCAGTACTTC

d_gene: .
abundance: .
v_gene: TRBV23-1
j_gene: TRBJ2-1
CDR3aa: CASSIGRCDYSYNEQFF
CDR3nt: TGCGCCAGCAGTATAGGTCGGTGTGACTACTCCTACAATGAGCAGTTCTTC

d_gene: TRBD1
abundance: once
v_gene: TRBV29-1
j_gene: TRBJ1-2
CDR3aa: CSGFQHRGVGYGYTF
CDR3nt: TGCAGCGGGTTCCAGCACAGGGGGGTTGGCTATGGCTACACCTTC

d_gene: .
abundance: .
v_gene: TRBV3-1/TRBV3-2
j_gene: TRBJ1-2
CDR3aa: CASSPSNPSINYGYTF
CDR3nt: TGTGCCAGCAGCCCTTCGAATCCCAGTATTAACTATGGCTACACCTTC

d_gene: .
abundance: .
v_gene: TRBV5-4
j_gene: TRBJ2-7
CDR3aa: CASSLGGEQYF
CDR3nt: TGTGCCAGCAGCTTGGGAGGTGAGCAGTACTTC

d_gene: TRBD2
abundance: .
v_gene: TRBV30
j_gene: TRBJ2-7
CDR3aa: CAWGGGGSYEQYF
CDR3nt: TGTGCCTGGGGTGGGGGGGGCTCCTACGAGCAGTACTTC

d_gene: .
abundance: .
v_gene: TRBV9
j_gene: TRBJ2-4
CDR3aa: CASSVGGEAKNIQYF
CDR3nt: TGTGCCAGCAGCGTAGGCGGGGAAGCCAAAAACATTCAGTACTTC

d_gene: TRBD1
abundance: .
v_gene: TRBV28
j_gene: TRBJ2-7
CDR3aa: CATVQGATYEQYF
CDR3nt: TGTGCCACCGTACAGGGGGCGACCTACGAGCAGTACTTC

d_gene: .
abundance: few
v_gene: TRBV29-1
j_gene: TRBJ1-1
CDR3aa: CSVVRNTEAFF
CDR3nt: TGCAGCGTTGTTAGGAACACTGAAGCTTTCTTT